The next 3 T cell receptor beta chains were all read from a single sample in a study of radiotherapy plus CTLA-4 blockade in lung cancer. Sequencing was performed with immunoSEQ multiplex PCR; in TCRdb, only in-frame clones are kept and a portion is missing. Of roughly 100,000 clones in the sample, 85% were seen once. The source was peripheral blood, collected from a patient treated with radiotherapy plus ipilimumab. The source is a human donor with non-small cell lung cancer that progressed on radiotherapy plus ipilimumab. Some clones in this sample may be carry-over from other donors' samples.

V is TRBV7-9 and J is TRBJ2-7, with 9 positions matching TRBD2. CDR3 length equals 14 residues. CDR1 and CDR2 (germline): SEHNR, FQNEAQ (reference sequence). V was pared by 0 bases and J by 3 bases, with 0 bases of the junction left unmatched. The CDR3 sequence is CASSLASGGYEQYF. Written as DNA, the CDR3 is TGTGCCAGCAGCTTAGCTAGCGGGGGCTACGAGCAGTACTTC. Variable domain in full (rest from reference TRBV7-9 and TRBJ2-7): DTGVSQNPRHKITKRGQNVTFRCDPISEHNRLYWYRQTLGQGPEFLTYFQNEAQLEKSRLLSDRFSAERPKGSFSTLEIQRTEQGDSAMYLCASSLASGGYEQYFGPGTRLTVT.

The gene calls are TRBV11-2 and TRBJ1-1; 7 bases line up with TRBD1. V was pared by 2 bases and J by 8 bases, with 8 bases of the junction left unmatched. The germline V gene has CDR1 SGHAT and CDR2 FQNNGV. This CDR3 contains 14 residues. In DNA form, the CDR3 reads TGTGCCAGCAGCTTACAACTCCAGGGGGTAGAAGCTTTCTTT. This encodes CASSLQLQGVEAFF.

Only one count was recorded for this clone. The chain employs TRBV5-1 and TRBJ2-7, with D possibly being TRBD2 (7 bases). The CDR3 length is 15 residues. Trimming stripped 4 bases from V and 7 bases from J, with 21 bases between. Germline V gene sequence: CDR1 SGHRS, CDR2 YFSETQ. The DNA for the CDR3 is TGCGCCAGCAGCGTACAGGGCGCGGGGGAGGAGGAGCAGTACTTC. This codes for CASSVQGAGEEEQYF.